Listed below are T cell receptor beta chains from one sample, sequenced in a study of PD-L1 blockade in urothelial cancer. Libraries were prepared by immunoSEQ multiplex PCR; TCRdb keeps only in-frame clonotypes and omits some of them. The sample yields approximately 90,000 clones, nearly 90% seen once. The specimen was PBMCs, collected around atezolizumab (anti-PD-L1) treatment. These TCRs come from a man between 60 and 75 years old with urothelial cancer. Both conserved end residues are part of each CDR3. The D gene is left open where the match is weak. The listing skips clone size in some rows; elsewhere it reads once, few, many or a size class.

CASSLTGGGSNEQFF TRBD1 . TRBJ2-1 TRBV7-2
CASSLAGDSWDTIYF . . TRBJ1-3 TRBV5-5
CASSEEGGNYGYTF . . TRBJ1-2 TRBV6-1
CASSVAGTGVSGELFF TRBD1 . TRBJ2-2 TRBV9
CASMETSGPNTEAFF . . TRBJ1-1 TRBV19
CASTDSYEQYF . . TRBJ2-7 TRBV18
CASSPTSTDTQYF . . TRBJ2-3 TRBV18
CASSDTGQAQETQYF TRBD1 . TRBJ2-5 TRBV5-8
CASSLGTGQETQYF TRBD1 . TRBJ2-5 TRBV5-1
CASSSGTPTQYF . . TRBJ2-3 TRBV11-2
CSGEGSSYNEQFF . . TRBJ2-1 TRBV29-1
CASSQDYNEGYEQYF . . TRBJ2-7 TRBV4-3
CASSGQGSTDTQYF TRBD1 once TRBJ2-3 TRBV9
CATSRSGGQGEETQYF . . TRBJ2-5 TRBV15
CASRVDRNYGYTF . once TRBJ1-2 TRBV11-2
CASSLRSGAQPGEKLFF . . TRBJ1-4 TRBV5-1
CASSRETVGELFF . . TRBJ2-2 TRBV7-2
CASSPRTRVFYEQFF TRBD2 . TRBJ2-1 TRBV27
CASSLVSGQETQYF . . TRBJ2-5 TRBV7-2
CASSQVLASGRPDSYEQYF TRBD2 . TRBJ2-7 TRBV4-1
CSARTSGLQGTQYF TRBD2 . TRBJ2-5 TRBV29-1
CASSAREHGAQYF . . TRBJ2-7 TRBV6-5
CASNRLAGGEQYF TRBD2 . TRBJ2-7 TRBV2